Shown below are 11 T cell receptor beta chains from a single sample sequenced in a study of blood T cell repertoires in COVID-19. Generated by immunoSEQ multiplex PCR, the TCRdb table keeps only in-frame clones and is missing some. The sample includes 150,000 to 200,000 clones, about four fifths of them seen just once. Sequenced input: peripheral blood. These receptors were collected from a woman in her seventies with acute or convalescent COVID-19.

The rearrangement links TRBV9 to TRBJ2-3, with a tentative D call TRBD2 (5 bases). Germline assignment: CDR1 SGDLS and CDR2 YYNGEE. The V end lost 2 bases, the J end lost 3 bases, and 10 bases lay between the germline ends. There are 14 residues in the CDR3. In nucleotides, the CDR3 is TGTGCCAGCAGCGTGCGCCTAGCAACAGATACGCAGTATTTT. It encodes CASSVRLATDTQYF.

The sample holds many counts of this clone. Here the CDR3 DNA reads TGCAGCGCATTAACATGGAACACTGAAGCTTTCTTT. It is translated as CSALTWNTEAFF. This chain joins TRBV29-1 and TRBJ1-1, with D uncertain. Germline lookup yields CDR1 SQVTM and CDR2 ANQGSEA. V was cut by 7 bases and J by 1 base, with 10 bases left in between. The CDR3 is 12 amino acids.

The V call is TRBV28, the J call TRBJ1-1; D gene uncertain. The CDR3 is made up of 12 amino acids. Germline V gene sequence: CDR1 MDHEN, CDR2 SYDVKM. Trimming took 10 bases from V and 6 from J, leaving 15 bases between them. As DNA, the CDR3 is TGTGCCACCAACAACGCTGGGCCTGAAGCTTTCTTT. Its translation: CATNNAGPEAFF.

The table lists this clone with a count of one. The CDR3 protein is CASSGTAGSTDTQYF. CDR3 nucleotide sequence: TGCGCCAGCAGCGGAACAGCGGGGAGCACAGATACGCAGTATTTT. The chain carries TRBV4-3 and TRBJ2-3; 7 bases are shared with TRBD2. The CDR3 sequence is 15 residues long. Per the germline V gene, CDR1 is LGHNA and CDR2 is YSLEER. With V trimmed by 5 bases and J by 0 bases, 5 bases remained unmatched.

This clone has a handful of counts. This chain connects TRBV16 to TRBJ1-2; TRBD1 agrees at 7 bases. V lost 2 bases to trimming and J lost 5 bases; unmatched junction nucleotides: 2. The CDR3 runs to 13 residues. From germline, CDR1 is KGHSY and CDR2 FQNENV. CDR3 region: CASSQMTGYGYTF. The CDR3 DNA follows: TGTGCCAGCAGCCAAATGACAGGGTATGGCTACACCTTC.

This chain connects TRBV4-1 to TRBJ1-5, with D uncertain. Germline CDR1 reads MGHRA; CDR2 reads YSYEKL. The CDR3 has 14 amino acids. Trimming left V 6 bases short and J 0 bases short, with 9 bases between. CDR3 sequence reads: CASSISYSNQPQHF. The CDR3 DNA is TGCGCCAGCAGTATCTCTTATAGCAATCAGCCCCAGCATTTT.

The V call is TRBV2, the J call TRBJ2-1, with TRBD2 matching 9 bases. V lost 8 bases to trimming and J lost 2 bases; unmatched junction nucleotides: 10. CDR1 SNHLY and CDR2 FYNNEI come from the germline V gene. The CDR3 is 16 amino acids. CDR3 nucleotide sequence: TGTGCCAGCCTCTTTAGCGGGGGTCAACCCTACAATGAGCAGTTCTTC. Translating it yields CASLFSGGQPYNEQFF. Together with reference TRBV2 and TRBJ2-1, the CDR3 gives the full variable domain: EPEVTQTPSHQVTQMGQEVILRCVPISNHLYFYWYRQILGQKVEFLVSFYNNEISEKSEIFDDQFSVERPDGSNFTLKIRSTKLEDSAMYFCASLFSGGQPYNEQFFGPGTRLTVL.

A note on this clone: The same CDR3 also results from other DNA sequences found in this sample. The CDR3 is CAWNRDRNEKLFF. The CDR3 bases are TGTGCCTGGAACCGGGACAGGAATGAAAAACTGTTTTTT. This chain links TRBV30 with TRBJ1-4, with 8 bases lining up with TRBD1. V lost 4 bases and J lost 5; bases outside the gene matches: 3. The CDR3 covers 13 residues. Germline CDR1 and CDR2: GTSNPN and SVGIG (reference sequence).

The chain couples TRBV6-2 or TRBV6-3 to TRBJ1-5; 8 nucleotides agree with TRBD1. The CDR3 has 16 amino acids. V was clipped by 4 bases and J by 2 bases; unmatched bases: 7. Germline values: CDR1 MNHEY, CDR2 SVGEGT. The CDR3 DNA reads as TGTGCCAGCAGTTCTAGCGGGACAGGAGGCAATCAGCCCCAGCATTTT. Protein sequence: CASSSSGTGGNQPQHF.

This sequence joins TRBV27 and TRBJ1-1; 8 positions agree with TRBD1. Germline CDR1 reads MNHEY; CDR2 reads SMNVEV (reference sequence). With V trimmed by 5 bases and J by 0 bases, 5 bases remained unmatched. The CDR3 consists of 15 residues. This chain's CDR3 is CASSTPTGVNTEAFF. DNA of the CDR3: TGTGCCAGCAGTACCCCGACAGGGGTGAACACTGAAGCTTTCTTT.

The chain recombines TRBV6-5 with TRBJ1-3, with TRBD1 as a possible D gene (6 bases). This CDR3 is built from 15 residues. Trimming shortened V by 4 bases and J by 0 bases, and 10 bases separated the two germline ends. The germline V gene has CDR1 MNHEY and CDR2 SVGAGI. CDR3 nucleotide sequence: TGTGCCAGCAGTTGGGACAATAACTCTGGAAACACCATATATTTT. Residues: CASSWDNNSGNTIYF.